This T cell receptor beta chain appears in the sequencing data of a study of blood T cell repertoires in COVID-19. About the research overall: Samples came from the United States, Italy and Spain, spanning acute and convalescent COVID-19. PBMCs, B-cell-depleted T cells, or T cells provided the cDNA or gDNA that made up the material.

V was cut by 8 bases and J by 7 bases, with 14 bases left in between. Germline V gene data show CDR1 as MDHEN and CDR2 as SYDVKM. This CDR3 is built from 12 residues. Per the original data handling: How many nucleated cells were present was estimated from reference gene primer amplification. Method: immunoSEQ multiplex PCR; TCRdb's copy keeps in-frame clones and lacks some. For V, J and clone size, that table is used; D and trimming come from the DNA. The table records roughly 140,000 clones, 60% to 80% of them present only once. This sequence originates from a man aged 45 to 65 with active or convalescent COVID-19. The sequencing input was peripheral blood. The chain couples TRBV28 to TRBJ1-2; a possible D gene is TRBD1 (5 bases). CDR3 residues: CASGRGRGGYTF. Here the CDR3 DNA reads TGTGCCAGCGGGAGGGGAAGGGGTGGCTACACCTTC.